The T cell receptor beta chain described here comes from a study of cytomegalovirus exposure and HLA in healthy donors (dated by TCRdb to about 2017). For context, the study as a whole: An earlier analysis of roughly 500 of the donors reported 276 Gb of sequence data and 95 million to 120 million unique TCR beta sequences obtained from about 179 million T cells. In addition to the first cohort of approximately 650 subjects, a separate validation cohort of approximately 130 different subjects was used. The number of donors typed differed by locus, with about 629-630 for A, B, C, DRB1 and DQB1, around 500 for DQA1, some 570 for DPA1, and approximately 470 for DPB1. The study aimed to test whether signatures of past pathogen exposure could be identified by cataloging public T cell receptors. Rather than drawing on any new phenotypic data, the later analysis identified candidate immune exposures from TCR beta sequences and the way those sequences occurred across donors. To study patterns of TCR occurrence, a later analysis re-analyzed previously published TCR beta repertoires from several hundred donors and added high-resolution HLA genotyping. All discovery cohort repertoires had been generated on a single sequencing platform. Because of strong linkage in the cohort, five DR-DQ haplotypes were treated as single units for association and clustering. The T cell repertoires of around 730 subjects were profiled by immunosequencing and related to cytomegalovirus serostatus. To predict cytomegalovirus infection status, the study combined high-throughput TCR immunosequencing, statistical association of individual TCRs with disease status, and machine learning. In a later genetic analysis, genome-wide SNP genotypes for about 65% of the roughly 700 donors were used, and that subset was treated as a discovery cohort. Among approximately 370 genotyped donors of the cohort, an average of approximately 240,000 unique TCR beta nucleotide sequences was sequenced per donor, of which about 18% were non-productive. An early release covering roughly 580 HLA-typed donors comprised approximately 300 gigabases of sequencing data and around 80 million unique TCR sequences. Donor age, sex, ethnicity and CMV serostatus were compiled together with the repertoire data. An earlier analysis of fewer than 700 of the donors applied high-throughput TCR beta sequencing to assess whether each TCR beta V gene segment acted as functional or pseudogenic. Both class I and class II loci were covered by HLA typing, at four-digit resolution. Among the roughly 380 genotyped donors, approximately 82% belonged to the genetic ancestry cluster associated with self-reported Caucasian donors.

In total, approximately 610 healthy bone marrow donors made up the cohort. All cohort members were sampled while nominally healthy, although unrecorded immune exposures were likely present. The donor tested CMV seronegative, placing the donor among the 350 to 400 seronegative members of the cohort. A peripheral blood sample was collected from each donor, and TCR beta sequencing was performed on peripheral blood mononuclear cells. Genomic DNA was extracted from the blood cell samples with the Qiagen DNeasy Blood Extraction Kit. The CDR3, from cysteine to phenylalanine, totals 13 residues. Of the read, only the CDR3 DNA is kept; its 39 bases are in frame from base 1. Deletion took 5 bases off V and 3 bases off J, with a span of 10 bases between the germline ends. The CDR1 and CDR2 encoded by the germline V gene (reference sequence) are MNHNY and SVGAGI. What the study reported, not specific to this receptor: In a later analysis, the rate of TCR association differed among HLA loci, with DRB1 alleles having the most associated TCRs and HLA-C alleles having the fewest. According to a later analysis, parvovirus B19, influenza, CMV and Epstein-Barr virus appeared linked to several top co-occurrence clusters. Presence/absence analyses assumed roughly uniform sequencing depth across donors, an assumption that may not hold. Because counts were too low, about 15 rarely observed V segments, including chromosome 9 orphons, were left out of the earlier analysis of over 550 of the donors. An association between a missense DCLRE1C variant and V-gene and J-gene trimming of TCR beta chains was found in a later genetic analysis and replicated in an independent cohort. Linkage disequilibrium might explain the correlated functional status among segregating V segments, but an unknown experimental factor could not be excluded. The study listed 150 to 200 TCR beta chains as associated with cytomegalovirus. Because HLA typing was unavailable for some donors at each locus, only the typed subset was used in association tests. A later genetic analysis reported fewer N-insertions in productive TCRs among donors in an Asian-associated ancestry cluster than the roughly 650-donor mean. The authors suggested that the approach could potentially be extended to other disease states and immunological phenotypes. In a later analysis, most CMV-associated TCR beta chains were found to appear HLA-restricted, with HLA associations seemingly driven largely by CMV exposure. The 87-base-pair reads could not distinguish some IMGT-functional V segments, including TRBV6-2 and TRBV6-3, so those segments were excluded. In vitro tests confirmed that a few of the cytomegalovirus-associated TCR beta chains recognize cytomegalovirus antigens. Strong co-occurrence of HLA alleles, especially DR and DQ, made assigning TCR associations to individual alleles difficult. The sequencing pipeline was judged likely to have produced a cluster of highly shared sequence variants as a technical artifact. Compared with equally common non-associated chains, HLA-associated TCR beta chains in a later analysis were more clonally expanded and had lower generation probabilities. An earlier analysis of some 590 of the donors showed that most TCR beta V segments appeared in productive rearrangements either about 87% or about 30% of the time, which broadly matched IMGT annotations. In both the original and validation cohorts, the classifier was reported to diagnose cytomegalovirus status with high specificity and sensitivity. At a false discovery rate of 0.05, a later analysis linked roughly 17,000 TCR beta sequences to specific HLA alleles. A further reported finding was that TCR beta sequences accurately predicted the HLA-A and HLA-B alleles for most subjects in the first cohort. While some public TCRs were present in many individuals, most TCR sequences turned up only very rarely across donors. The only immune exposure information available for the cohort was CMV serostatus. In this cohort, only TCR beta chains were sequenced, and detectable features were limited by the absence of alpha or paired-chain data.

Regarding this clone: Its antigen specificity is not known. No much larger clonotype is one base removed from it; base qualities were not supplied.

Library preparation used the immunoSEQ multiplex PCR assay. For the multiplex PCR, a mixture combining 60 forward primers for TCR Vbeta segments and 13 reverse primers for TCR Jbeta segments was used. The CDR3 region of rearranged TCR beta genes was amplified from genomic DNA by a multiplex PCR assay. The amplified TCR beta libraries were sequenced on the Illumina HiSeq System as 87-base-pair reads. The source study handled its data this way. A later analysis counted tens of millions of unique TCR beta chains across the 600 to 850 repertoires, and 9 million to 14 million of these chains were shared by at least two donors. To remove PCR and sequencing errors, raw reads were error-corrected and collapsed into unique sequences using a nearest-neighbor algorithm that merged closely related sequences. V, D and J gene segments were assigned by aligning CDR3 sequences to IMGT reference sequences. For a sequence to be retained, at least a six-nucleotide match to both a V gene segment and a J gene segment was required. Rearrangements were classified as productive when the CDR3 lacked stop codons and remained in frame with V and J, and all other rearrangements were classified as non-productive. CDR3 was defined by IMGT convention, running from the second conserved V-encoded cysteine to the conserved J-encoded phenylalanine. Sequences without an unambiguous match to a single V gene segment were excluded from the earlier analysis of 450 to 750 of the donors. An earlier analysis of some 500 of the donors classified V segments as functional when productive rearrangements were above 56.7% and as segregating when the standard deviation between donors was above 5%. A statistical classification framework was built for diagnosing cytomegalovirus status from the catalog of TCR beta chain sequences. A later analysis assigned V and J genes by comparing TCR nucleotide sequences with IMGT/GENE-DB human TR gene sequences. A later analysis assigned CDR3 sequences and most-parsimonious VDJ recombination scenarios with the TCRdist pipeline. In a later analysis, each TCR beta chain was defined by its CDR3 amino acid sequence together with its V-gene family, and reads without a unique V-gene family were excluded. A later analysis removed 592 highly shared, low-generation-probability nucleotide sequences to deal with suspected cross-contamination and a sequencing artifact. In a later analysis, a clonal expansion index was calculated for each public chain from normalized within-repertoire ranks of inferred template counts. A later analysis computed generation probabilities with a VDJ recombination model fitted to out-of-frame rearrangements, and checked the results against IGoR. A later analysis scored TCR-TCR, TCR-HLA and TCR-CMV co-occurrence with hypergeometric tests, applying a repertoire-size bias correction to TCR pairs. To estimate false discovery rates, a later analysis permuted the HLA or CMV assignments 20 times. In a later analysis, co-occurring TCRs were grouped with DBSCAN, and TCRdist sequence similarity was added when clustering was performed within HLA-allele-positive subsets. Repertoires with fewer than 30,000 or more than 120,000 public chains were left out of co-occurrence clustering, as were about 5 repertoires with anomalous nucleotide sharing. Sourced from immuneACCESS, this table was stored by TCRdb with only in-frame sequences that have V and J called. A share of the clones is absent; for the studies checked, an unresolved V gene accounts for under half, and the remainder has no known explanation. The V and J calls and clone size are taken from that table; D and trimming were inferred from the DNA. The sample table shows approximately 220,000 clones, and 65% to 85% are seen once. The ten largest account for approximately 2.8% of the sample.

This clonotype was obtained from a man under 40 in good health and CMV-seronegative. The rearranged chain carries TRBV6-6 and TRBJ2-5; no confident D gene assignment can be made. Sequencing was carried out using PBMCs. CDR3 reads: CASSVGGEETQYF. The DNA is TGTGCCAGCAGTGTAGGCGGAGAAGAGACCCAGTACTTC.